A single sample gave rise to the 20 T cell receptor beta chains below, sequenced in a study of beta chain features in type 1 diabetes. These receptors lack a known antigen. All of the isolated RNA was reverse transcribed, so expressed TCRB transcripts were sequenced. Sequencing used immunoSEQ multiplex PCR; TCRdb keeps in-frame clones, though not all of them. Altogether around 340,000 clones are present, 7% to 10% being singletons, with the ten largest covering approximately 1%. Overall study results and limits: Moderate yet significant TCRB CDR3 shortening was seen in Type 1 diabetes patients in all four CD4+ subsets.

The sample consisted of central memory CD4+ T cells from blood. These receptors were obtained from a man aged 25-45 years with type 1 diabetes.

The chain is built from TRBV7-2 and TRBJ1-1; D gene uncertain. CDR1 is SGHTA and CDR2 is FQGNSA in the germline V gene. V was trimmed by 0 bases and J by 0 bases, leaving 2 bases between them. The CDR3 totals 13 residues. CDR3 DNA: TGTGCCAGCAGCTTAGCCATGAACACTGAAGCTTTCTTT. Amino acids: CASSLAMNTEAFF. The entire variable domain, with the rest obtained from reference TRBV7-2 and TRBJ1-1, is as follows: GAGVSQSPSNKVTEKGKDVELRCDPISGHTALYWYRQSLGQGLEFLIYFQGNSAPDKSGLPSDRFSAERTGGSVSTLTIQRTQQEDSAVYLCASSLAMNTEAFFGQGTRLTVV.

This clone was detected a few times. The V call is TRBV11-2, the J call TRBJ1-5, with D possibly matching TRBD1 (6 bases). The CDR3 totals 15 residues. Germline CDR1 SGHAT, CDR2 FQNNGV. V shed 0 bases and J shed 4 bases, with 10 bases lying between them. The DNA of the CDR3 is TGTGCCAGCAGCTTAGAACCAACAGGGAATCAGCCCCAGCATTTT. Protein sequence: CASSLEPTGNQPQHF.

The chain joins TRBV4-3 to TRBJ2-3, with 8 positions matching TRBD2. V shed 0 bases, J shed 10 bases, and the junction held 6 bases outside the gene matches. This CDR3 spans 14 amino acids. CDR1 is LGHNA, CDR2 YSLEER, per germline. The CDR3 nucleotides read TGCGCCAGCAGCCAAGACGGGGGGGCCGTCGCGCAGTATTTT. It encodes CASSQDGGAVAQYF.

CDR3 coding DNA: TGTGCCAGCAGTGAGAATGCTGGCTACACCTTC. Encoded protein: CASSENAGYTF. The V and J genes are TRBV2 and TRBJ1-2; D is uncertain. V was shortened by 3 bases and J by 7 bases, with 6 bases between the two germline ends. Germline V CDR1 and CDR2: SNHLY, FYNNEI. CDR3 length: 11 amino acids.

Turning to this clone: This specimen includes other DNA sequences encoding the same CDR3. This chain joins TRBV6-5 and TRBJ2-5; 12 nucleotides match TRBD1. V trimming: 6 bases; J trimming: 2 bases; junction bases outside the gene matches: 4. CDR3 length equals 15 residues. The germline CDR1 and CDR2 sequences are MNHEY and SVGAGI. This CDR3 is CASSRDRGRQETQYF. The CDR3 DNA reads TGTGCCAGCAGCCGGGACAGGGGGCGGCAAGAGACCCAGTACTTC.

The chain couples TRBV2 to TRBJ1-6, with a tentative D call TRBD1 (5 bases). The V and J ends lost 4 bases and 5 bases respectively, with 18 bases between them. The CDR3 contains 17 residues. Germline V gives CDR1 SNHLY, CDR2 FYNNEI. DNA of the CDR3: TGTGCCAGCAGTGCTAACGACGCGGGACGGAATAATTCACCCCTCCACTTT. Amino acids: CASSANDAGRNNSPLHF. Based on the CDR3 plus reference TRBV2 and TRBJ1-6, the full variable domain is EPEVTQTPSHQVTQMGQEVILRCVPISNHLYFYWYRQILGQKVEFLVSFYNNEISEKSEIFDDQFSVERPDGSNFTLKIRSTKLEDSAMYFCASSANDAGRNNSPLHFGNGTRLTVT.

This clone showed up just a few times. The J gene is TRBJ2-1, the V gene TRBV10-3, with D perhaps matching TRBD1 (6 bases). Trimming pared 10 bases from V and 2 bases from J, leaving 18 bases between. The length of the CDR3 is 15 residues. Germline CDR1 and CDR2: ENHRY and SYGVKD. The CDR3 nucleotides are TGTGCCACAAAAGGCCCAGGGGCCACCTACAATGAGCAGTTCTTC. Translation gives CATKGPGATYNEQFF.

The chain carries TRBV19 and TRBJ1-5; D is possibly TRBD1 (5 bases). The CDR3 is 14 residues long. Between the trimmed V and J ends, which lost 6 bases and 5 bases, there was a span of 14 bases. Germline V CDR1 and CDR2: LNHDA, SQIVND (reference sequence). The CDR3 region is CASSGAGIYQPQHF. The CDR3 nucleotides read TGTGCCAGTAGCGGGGCGGGGATCTATCAGCCCCAGCATTTT.

This sequence joins TRBV29-1 and TRBJ1-2; TRBD1 might be the D (5 bases). This CDR3 region has 11 residues. CDR1 is SQVTM, CDR2 ANQGSEA, per germline. Deletions cut 4 bases from V and 9 bases from J, with 12 bases between. The CDR3 spells CSVGVGPRYTF. The CDR3 nucleotides are TGCAGCGTTGGGGTGGGACCCCGCTACACCTTC.

This clone was found a few times. This rearrangement joins TRBV30 to TRBJ2-6; 10 bases map to TRBD1. CDR1 GTSNPN and CDR2 SVGIG come from the germline V gene (reference sequence). J lost 4 bases, V lost 4 bases, and 10 bases had no gene match. This CDR3 has 17 residues. The CDR3 sequence is CAWTAGTGVTGANVLTF. The DNA for the CDR3 is TGTGCCTGGACCGCCGGGACAGGGGTTACAGGGGCCAACGTCCTGACTTTC.

In its sample, this clone was seen a few times. The chain employs TRBV6-1 and TRBJ2-1; 8 bases align to TRBD2. The CDR3 runs to 14 residues. Germline V gene data show CDR1 as MNHNS and CDR2 as SASEGT. The V and J ends lost 7 bases and 5 bases, in that order; junction bases with no gene match: 7. This CDR3 reads CASMTGGAHNEQFF. The DNA of the CDR3 is TGTGCCAGCATGACCGGGGGGGCCCACAATGAGCAGTTCTTC.

The rearrangement joins TRBV18 to TRBJ1-6; D not certain. The V and J ends lost 4 bases and 0 bases respectively, with 4 bases between them. The CDR3 is 14 residues long. CDR1 and CDR2 from the germline V gene are KGHSH and LQKENI. In DNA form, the CDR3 reads TGTGCCAGCTCACGGGACTCCTATAATTCACCCCTCCACTTT. Its translation is CASSRDSYNSPLHF.

The chain links TRBV29-1 to TRBJ2-5; D not resolved. The J call is in doubt because the DNA end fits TRBJ2-7 better. From germline, CDR1 is SQVTM and CDR2 ANQGSEA. The CDR3 is made up of 13 amino acids. The chain's CDR3 is CSVLPPDSYEQYF. The CDR3 DNA sequence: TGCAGCGTCCTACCCCCAGACTCCTACGAGCAGTACTTC.

This clone was counted between two and nine times. The chain is built from TRBV4-3 and TRBJ2-5; perhaps TRBD2 as D (5 bases). V was pared by 1 base and J by 1 base, with 10 bases between. This CDR3 contains 15 residues. From germline, CDR1 is LGHNA and CDR2 YSLEER. The CDR3 is CASSQGLGSQETQYF. DNA of the CDR3: TGCGCCAGCAGCCAAGGGCTGGGGAGCCAAGAGACCCAGTACTTC.

This clone came up many times. V gene TRBV4-3 combines with J gene TRBJ1-3; TRBD1 might be the D (5 bases). The CDR3 covers 15 residues. V was shortened by 4 bases and J by 7 bases, with 17 bases between the two germline ends. CDR1 and CDR2 (germline): LGHNA, YSLEER. In nucleotides, the CDR3 is TGCGCCAGCAGCCGCCGGGGCCCCGGCGGGAACACCATATATTTT. Protein product: CASSRRGPGGNTIYF.

The gene calls are TRBV6-5 and TRBJ2-5; weak D call: TRBD2 (6 bases). CDR1 and CDR2 (germline): MNHEY, SVGAGI. Trimming took off 6 bases at V and 2 bases at J, with 13 bases between the two ends. This CDR3 comprises 14 residues. CDR3 DNA: TGTGCCAGCAGCCACTCCGGGGGACAAGAGACCCAGTACTTC. It codes for CASSHSGGQETQYF.

This clone was seen only a few times. The CDR3 is CASSPGQYSNEQFF. The CDR3 nucleotides read TGTGCCAGCAGCCCGGGACAGTATTCTAATGAGCAGTTCTTC. The chain uses TRBV7-2 and TRBJ2-1; 7 bases map to TRBD1. J was trimmed by 7 bases and V by 5 bases; bases with no gene match: 8. The CDR3 is 14 residues long. CDR1 is SGHTA, CDR2 FQGNSA, per germline.

The V and J genes are TRBV6-5 and TRBJ2-3; D may correspond to TRBD1 or TRBD2 (5 bases each). Deletions cut 2 bases from V and 4 bases from J, with 10 bases between. Germline lookup yields CDR1 MNHEY and CDR2 SVGAGI. This CDR3 spans 14 amino acids. For the CDR3, the DNA is TGTGCCAGCAGTTACGGCCGGGACCCAGATACGCAGTATTTT. It yields the protein CASSYGRDPDTQYF.

The rearrangement uses TRBV9 and TRBJ2-3; the match to TRBD2 covers 7 bases. The V gene's germline CDR1 is SGDLS and CDR2 YYNGEE. The CDR3 sequence is 13 residues long. The V segment lost 0 bases and the J segment 10 bases; nucleotides outside the gene matches: 5. The DNA of the CDR3 is TGTGCCAGCAGCGTAGAGGGGAGGGTTGCGCAGTATTTT. As protein: CASSVEGRVAQYF.

A few counts support this clone. The V and J genes are TRBV30 and TRBJ1-1; no clear D. In germline, CDR1 is GTSNPN, CDR2 SVGIG (reference sequence). The CDR3 runs 12 residues. Between the trimmed V and J ends, which lost 1 base and 6 bases, there was a span of 9 bases. The DNA for the CDR3 is TGTGCCTGGAGTGAAGATTCCGCTGAAGCTTTCTTT. Translated: CAWSEDSAEAFF.